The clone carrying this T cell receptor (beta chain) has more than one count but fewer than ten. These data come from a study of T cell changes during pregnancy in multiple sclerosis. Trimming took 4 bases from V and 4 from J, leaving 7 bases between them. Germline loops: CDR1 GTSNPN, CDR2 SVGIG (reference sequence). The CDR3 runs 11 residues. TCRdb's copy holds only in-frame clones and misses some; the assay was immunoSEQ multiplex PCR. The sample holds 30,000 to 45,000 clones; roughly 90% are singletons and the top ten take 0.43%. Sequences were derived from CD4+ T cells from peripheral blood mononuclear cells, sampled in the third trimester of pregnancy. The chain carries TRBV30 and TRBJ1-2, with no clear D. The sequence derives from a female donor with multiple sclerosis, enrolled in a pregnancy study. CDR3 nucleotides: TGTGCCTGGAACAGCCCCTATGGCTACACCTTC. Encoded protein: CAWNSPYGYTF.